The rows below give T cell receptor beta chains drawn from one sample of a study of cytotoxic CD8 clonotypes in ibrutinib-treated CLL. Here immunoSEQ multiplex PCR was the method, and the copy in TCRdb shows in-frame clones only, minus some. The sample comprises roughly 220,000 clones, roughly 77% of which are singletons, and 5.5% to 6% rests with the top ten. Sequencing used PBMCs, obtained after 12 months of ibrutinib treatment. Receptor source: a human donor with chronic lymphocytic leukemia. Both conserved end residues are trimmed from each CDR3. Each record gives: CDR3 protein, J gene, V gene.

CDR3 protein: ASSPNTDYGYT; J gene: TRBJ1-2; V gene: TRBV18
CDR3 protein: ASRRDSNYGYT; J gene: TRBJ1-2; V gene: TRBV5-4
CDR3 protein: ASSRLASTDTQY; J gene: TRBJ2-3; V gene: TRBV27
CDR3 protein: ASTARGTDTQY; J gene: TRBJ2-3; V gene: TRBV25-1
CDR3 protein: ASIPTGLGTDTQY; J gene: TRBJ2-3; V gene: TRBV6-1
CDR3 protein: ASSRDGSTDTQY; J gene: TRBJ2-3; V gene: TRBV7-3
CDR3 protein: ASSPDRAYTGELF; J gene: TRBJ2-2; V gene: TRBV5-1
CDR3 protein: ASSPGLAGGYVF; J gene: TRBJ2-1; V gene: TRBV19
CDR3 protein: ASSETTGGRYGYT; J gene: TRBJ1-2; V gene: TRBV28
CDR3 protein: ASTRDRGNTGELF; J gene: TRBJ2-2; V gene: TRBV6-5
CDR3 protein: ASSLGTGTEAF; J gene: TRBJ1-1; V gene: TRBV7-7
CDR3 protein: ASSFTGYEQY; J gene: TRBJ2-7; V gene: TRBV6-5
CDR3 protein: ANSNRGYGNTIY; J gene: TRBJ1-3; V gene: TRBV5-4
CDR3 protein: ASSDHRGVSNSPLH; J gene: TRBJ1-6; V gene: TRBV6-4
CDR3 protein: ASSGLSVAGNEQF; J gene: TRBJ2-1; V gene: TRBV6-5
CDR3 protein: AWMVPGLGGNTIY; J gene: TRBJ1-3; V gene: TRBV30
CDR3 protein: ASSLSSYSNQPQH; J gene: TRBJ1-5; V gene: TRBV6-6
CDR3 protein: ASSSQYRDGVNYGYT; J gene: TRBJ1-2; V gene: TRBV27
CDR3 protein: ASSDPSGISTDTQY; J gene: TRBJ2-3; V gene: TRBV5-1
CDR3 protein: AWSGIVGWGIGAF; J gene: TRBJ1-1; V gene: TRBV30
CDR3 protein: ASSFTGTTNEKLF; J gene: TRBJ1-4; V gene: TRBV18
CDR3 protein: ASSLQSSGDNEQF; J gene: TRBJ2-1; V gene: TRBV7-2
CDR3 protein: ATVPSTYNEQF; J gene: TRBJ2-1; V gene: TRBV28
CDR3 protein: ASSPRWTQETQY; J gene: TRBJ2-5; V gene: TRBV5-6
CDR3 protein: ASSPGGSGRVYEQY; J gene: TRBJ2-7; V gene: TRBV7-2
CDR3 protein: SANTGGTEAF; J gene: TRBJ1-1; V gene: TRBV29-1
CDR3 protein: ASSLRDRSLSNQPQH; J gene: TRBJ1-5; V gene: TRBV4-1
CDR3 protein: ASSLSASGELF; J gene: TRBJ2-2; V gene: TRBV11-2
CDR3 protein: ASSVDRGRSGELF; J gene: TRBJ2-2; V gene: TRBV7-7
CDR3 protein: ASRYGRASTDTQY; J gene: TRBJ2-3; V gene: TRBV27
CDR3 protein: ASSRSGGVTGELF; J gene: TRBJ2-2; V gene: TRBV6-5
CDR3 protein: ASSEGSVGLTEAF; J gene: TRBJ1-1; V gene: TRBV9
CDR3 protein: ASRSEQGMAGELF; J gene: TRBJ2-2; V gene: TRBV5-1
CDR3 protein: ASSIISADYGYT; J gene: TRBJ1-2; V gene: TRBV19
CDR3 protein: ASRQQVGTQY; J gene: TRBJ2-5; V gene: TRBV2
CDR3 protein: SGGTRLNEQF; J gene: TRBJ2-1; V gene: TRBV29-1
CDR3 protein: ASSPRQGLAGELF; J gene: TRBJ2-2; V gene: TRBV18
CDR3 protein: ASSLGLAGGPLSVEQY; J gene: TRBJ2-7; V gene: TRBV5-8
CDR3 protein: ASSPFNGGPSDTQY; J gene: TRBJ2-3; V gene: TRBV7-4
CDR3 protein: ASSFQGAGELF; J gene: TRBJ2-2; V gene: TRBV5-6
CDR3 protein: ASSYSLSPYNEQF; J gene: TRBJ2-1; V gene: TRBV6-5
CDR3 protein: ASSPAGRDRGYNEQF; J gene: TRBJ2-1; V gene: TRBV18
CDR3 protein: ASSLVAGGANVLT; J gene: TRBJ2-6; V gene: TRBV7-3
CDR3 protein: ASIGSGGYGYT; J gene: TRBJ1-2; V gene: TRBV25-1
CDR3 protein: AWSESPRETQY; J gene: TRBJ2-5; V gene: TRBV30
CDR3 protein: AWAKTTNEKLF; J gene: TRBJ1-4; V gene: TRBV30
CDR3 protein: SARREGYT; J gene: TRBJ1-2; V gene: TRBV20-1
CDR3 protein: ASSTIGGAYEQY; J gene: TRBJ2-7; V gene: TRBV13
CDR3 protein: ASKMGQSYGYT; J gene: TRBJ1-2; V gene: TRBV27
CDR3 protein: ASSQDGGNEKTYGYT; J gene: TRBJ1-2; V gene: TRBV14
CDR3 protein: ASRGPALEQF; J gene: TRBJ2-1; V gene: TRBV27
CDR3 protein: ASSPDRGLGEQY; J gene: TRBJ2-7; V gene: TRBV11-3
CDR3 protein: ASIQGVGAKGYT; J gene: TRBJ1-2; V gene: TRBV7-9
CDR3 protein: ASSLTLAGSADTQY; J gene: TRBJ2-3; V gene: TRBV4-2